Given below is one T cell receptor (beta chain) in context. This CDR3 has 14 amino acids. V lost 6 bases and J lost 5; bases outside the gene matches: 8. Germline-derived CDR1 and CDR2 are SEHNR and FQNEAQ (reference sequence). In the original workflow: Scientists estimated how many nucleated cells there were by amplifying reference gene primers. Assay used: immunoSEQ multiplex PCR; TCRdb lists only in-frame clones, some missing. That table supplies the V and J calls and clone size; D and trimming were determined from the DNA. The data hold about 200,000 clones, with about 88% observed a single time. The data stem from a study of blood T cell repertoires in COVID-19. Study-level background: Both acute and convalescent COVID-19 samples were obtained from the United States, Italy and Spain. Nucleic acid was either cDNA or gDNA, and it came from T cells, B-cell-depleted T cells, or PBMCs.

This chain connects TRBV7-9 to TRBJ2-7; TRBD2 agrees at 9 bases. What was sequenced was peripheral blood. The origin of this receptor is a woman in her thirties or forties who had recovered from COVID-19. The CDR3 sequence: CASSVVAGVHEQYF. As DNA, the CDR3 is TGTGCCAGCAGTGTGGTAGCGGGAGTCCACGAGCAGTACTTC.